The clone carrying this T cell receptor beta chain was observed a single time. This specimen belongs to a study of shared clonotypes between healthy human individuals. CDR1 and CDR2 (germline): SGHNT, YYREEE (reference sequence). The V gene lost 0 bases and the J gene lost 5 bases, with 15 bases spanning the gap. This CDR3 contains 16 residues. Assay: immunoSEQ multiplex PCR; the TCRdb copy retains only in-frame clones and omits some. The table has about 990,000 clones, about four fifths seen once; the top ten hold 0.61%. The TCR was taken from a young man in good health. Some clones in this sample may be carry-over from other donors' samples. Sequencing input: memory CD4+ T cells from PBMCs. The subset denotes: CD45RA-negative fraction. V gene TRBV5-4 combines with J gene TRBJ1-3, with D possibly TRBD1 on 5 matching bases. The DNA of the CDR3 is TGTGCCAGCAGCTTGGATCCGGGGGGGAGGAGAAACACCATATATTTT. It is translated as CASSLDPGGRRNTIYF.